The 27 T cell receptor beta chains given below trace back to one sample, sequenced in a study of naive and memory T cell subsets. For these receptors, no antigen is known. Study conclusions and caveats: Naive repertoires, especially CD8, held a few larger clonotypes, possibly memory cells re-expressing CD45RA.

Both TRBC1 and TRBC2 were covered by a beta constant-region primer of two equimolar oligonucleotides. The ligated cDNA underwent four PCR rounds using SP2 and nested alpha and beta constant-region primers. From the UMI-ligation and nested PCR reads, TCRdb called clonotypes with MiXCR, one entry per CDR3 protein. The sample carries fewer than 150,000 distinct CDR3 sequences, approximately 21% recorded once. The source material was naive CD8+ T cells from blood. These receptors were obtained from a human donor in good health.

This clonotype was seen a handful of times. This sequence joins TRBV6-6 and TRBJ1-1; no definite D call. V lost 4 bases and J 6 bases, leaving 18 bases between the germline ends. The CDR3 has 15 amino acids. CDR1 is MNHNY and CDR2 is SVGAGI in the germline V gene (reference sequence). DNA for the CDR3: TGTGCCAGCAGTTTAGGGCCGGCGGGGTCCTCTGAAGCTTTCTTT. It encodes CASSLGPAGSSEAFF.

Only one count was recorded for this clonotype. CDR3 in DNA: TGTGCCAGCAGCTTAGGGTACAGGGAGAACACCGGGGAGCTGTTTTTT. Residues: CASSLGYRENTGELFF. J is TRBJ2-2 and V is TRBV7-2; weak D call: TRBD1 (6 bases). V was trimmed by 1 base and J by 1 base, leaving 10 bases between them. Germline V gives CDR1 SGHTA, CDR2 FQGNSA. The CDR3 totals 16 residues.

The V and J genes are TRBV20-1 and TRBJ2-2; the D is unclear. Germline assignment: CDR1 DFQATT and CDR2 SNEGSKA (reference sequence). This CDR3 comprises 15 residues. Trimming removed 4 bases from V and 0 bases from J, with 12 bases in between. Written as DNA, the CDR3 is TGCAGTGCTACCCCGGAGATGTCGAACACCGGGGAGCTGTTTTTT. Translated: CSATPEMSNTGELFF.

The rearrangement uses TRBV27 and TRBJ2-7; TRBD1 matches 8 bases. CDR1 and CDR2 (germline): MNHEY, SMNVEV (reference sequence). The CDR3 sequence is 14 residues long. J gave up 3 bases and V 4 bases, and 5 bases lay outside the gene matches. The CDR3 nucleotides are TGTGCCAGCAGTTCCGGGACAGGAATCTACGAGCAGTACTTC. Residues: CASSSGTGIYEQYF.

The chain joins TRBV13 to TRBJ2-3, with a weak D call TRBD1 (6 bases). CDR3 length equals 14 residues. Trimming took off 8 bases at V and 4 bases at J, with 16 bases between the two ends. Germline lookup yields CDR1 PRHDT and CDR2 FYEKMQ (reference sequence). The CDR3 region has the DNA TGTGCCAGCTTAGGGGCAGGGGACCCAGATACGCAGTATTTT. Translated: CASLGAGDPDTQYF.

J is TRBJ2-3 and V is TRBV27, with 13 bases aligning to TRBD2. The CDR3 runs 16 residues. Germline loops: CDR1 MNHEY, CDR2 SMNVEV (reference sequence). V lost 5 bases, J lost 3 bases, and 5 bases stayed unmatched. This chain's CDR3 is CASSLGLAGATDTQYF. The CDR3 DNA reads as TGTGCCAGCAGTCTCGGACTAGCGGGGGCTACAGATACGCAGTATTTT.

This clonotype has at least ten counts. V gene TRBV7-6 combines with J gene TRBJ2-3; TRBD2 aligns across 11 bases. The germline gives CDR1 SGHVS, CDR2 FNYEAQ. The CDR3 covers 15 residues. The V and J ends lost 5 bases and 4 bases, in that order; junction bases with no gene match: 5. The CDR3 region has the DNA TGTGCCAGCAGCCTATTAGCGGGAGGGCCAGATACGCAGTATTTT. It translates to CASSLLAGGPDTQYF.

The chain employs TRBV7-6 and TRBJ2-7; D is undetermined. The CDR3 covers 12 residues. V lost 5 bases to trimming and J lost 5 bases, with 10 bases between them. From germline, CDR1 is SGHVS and CDR2 FNYEAQ. CDR3 coding DNA: TGTGCCAGCAGCCCGCATGAGGACGAGCAGTACTTC. Translation gives CASSPHEDEQYF.

The chain combines TRBV28 with TRBJ2-7; D possibly corresponds to TRBD2 (6 bases). Looked up from germline, CDR1 is MDHEN and CDR2 is SYDVKM. Trimming took off 2 bases at V and 0 bases at J, with 11 bases between the two ends. CDR3 size: 15 residues. This chain's CDR3 is CASSLTGLLSYEQYF. CDR3 DNA: TGTGCCAGCAGTTTAACGGGACTCCTCTCCTACGAGCAGTACTTC.

The sample holds a few counts of this clonotype. The CDR3 here is CATGDRVPYEQYF. CDR3 DNA sequence: TGTGCCACCGGGGACAGGGTCCCCTACGAGCAGTACTTC. This rearrangement joins TRBV15 to TRBJ2-7; 9 nucleotides align to TRBD1. CDR1 LNHNV and CDR2 YYDKDF come from the germline V gene (reference sequence). V shed 8 bases and J 2 bases; nucleotides not matched to a gene: 4. This CDR3 spans 13 amino acids. The full variable domain, in which reference TRBV15 and TRBJ2-7 provide the parts outside the CDR3, is DAMVIQNPRYQVTQFGKPVTLSCSQTLNHNVMYWYQQKSSQAPKLLFHYYDKDFNNEADTPDNFQSRRPNTSFCFLDIRSPGLGDTAMYLCATGDRVPYEQYFGPGTRLTVT.

CDR3 sequence reads: CASSRQGRSSSYEQYF. The DNA of the CDR3 is TGCGCCAGCAGCCGACAGGGACGGTCAAGCTCCTACGAGCAGTACTTC. This chain joins TRBV4-1 and TRBJ2-7; 7 nucleotides agree with TRBD1. Germline trimming cut 4 bases from V and 0 bases from J; bases unmatched to any gene: 9. The CDR3 has 16 residues. From germline, CDR1 is MGHRA and CDR2 YSYEKL.

This chain uses TRBV30 with TRBJ2-5; 12 bases are shared with TRBD2. Germline V lookup: CDR1 GTSNPN, CDR2 SVGIG (reference sequence). The CDR3 runs to 17 residues. V trimming: 0 bases; J trimming: 3 bases; junction bases outside the gene matches: 8. The CDR3, as DNA: TGTGCCTGGAGTGTTGGCCTAGCGGGAGGGGCGGAAGAGACCCAGTACTTC. It yields the protein CAWSVGLAGGAEETQYF.

This chain joins TRBV27 and TRBJ2-2; 14 positions agree with TRBD2. CDR3 length: 18 residues. J gave up 4 bases and V 7 bases, and 11 bases lay outside the gene matches. Looked up from germline, CDR1 is MNHEY and CDR2 is SMNVEV (reference sequence). The CDR3 bases are TGTGCCAGCATCACGACTAGCGGGAGGGCCCTCATCACCGGGGAGCTGTTTTTT. Its translation is CASITTSGRALITGELFF.

The table lists this clonotype with many counts. The DNA of the CDR3 is TGTGCCAGCAGCCGTCCGACAGGCCCTGGCGAGCAGTACTTC. Translation: CASSRPTGPGEQYF. V and J are TRBV28 and TRBJ2-7, with D perhaps TRBD1 (6 bases). Looked up from germline, CDR1 is MDHEN and CDR2 is SYDVKM. This CDR3 region has 14 residues. V dropped 6 bases and J dropped 6 bases, with 18 bases sitting between them. The full variable domain, its missing parts supplied by reference TRBV28 and TRBJ2-7, is DVKVTQSSRYLVKRTGEKVFLECVQDMDHENMFWYRQDPGLGLRLIYFSYDVKMKEKGDIPEGYSVSREKKERFSLILESASTNQTSMYLCASSRPTGPGEQYFGPGTRLTVT.

This clonotype has only a few counts. This sequence joins TRBV4-1 and TRBJ1-1; 9 bases fit TRBD1. The CDR3 runs to 14 residues. CDR1 MGHRA and CDR2 YSYEKL come from the germline V gene. V shed 2 bases and J 4 bases; nucleotides not matched to a gene: 2. The CDR3 DNA reads as TGCGCCAGCAGCCAAAGACAGGGGGGCACTGAAGCTTTCTTT. It is translated as CASSQRQGGTEAFF.

In its sample, this clonotype was seen a few times. The chain links TRBV29-1 to TRBJ2-7; 12 positions agree with TRBD1. V was clipped by 1 base and J by 4 bases; unmatched bases: 2. The CDR3 spans 14 residues. Germline values: CDR1 SQVTM, CDR2 ANQGSEA. The CDR3 DNA follows: TGCAGCGTTGAAGGGGGACAGGGGGCGTACGAGCAGTACTTC. It codes for CSVEGGQGAYEQYF.

The chain joins TRBV25-1 to TRBJ2-5, with TRBD2 identical over 10 bases. CDR3 size: 18 residues. Germline V gene data show CDR1 as MGHDK and CDR2 as SYGVNS. J gave up 3 bases and V 5 bases, and 15 bases lay outside the gene matches. Here the CDR3 reads CASSPHMGDSGRKETQYF. CDR3 bases: TGTGCCAGCAGTCCCCATATGGGGGATAGCGGGAGGAAAGAGACCCAGTACTTC.

The chain recombines TRBV5-1 with TRBJ2-6; tentatively, D is TRBD1 (6 bases). The ends were cut back, 7 bases at V and 4 bases at J, with 15 bases in the middle. This CDR3 is 15 amino acids long. The germline gives CDR1 SGHRS, CDR2 YFSETQ. The CDR3 DNA sequence: TGCGCCAGCGGGGTCTGGGGGACAGGGGCCAACGTCCTGACTTTC. Protein: CASGVWGTGANVLTF.

The genes are TRBV5-1 and TRBJ2-7, with 9 bases fitting TRBD2. The junction had 2 bases not matched to a gene; V was cut back by 4 bases and J by 0 bases. The CDR3 consists of 14 residues. Germline assignment: CDR1 SGHRS and CDR2 YFSETQ. The CDR3 region is CASSNSGSSYEQYF. The CDR3 DNA reads as TGCGCCAGCAGCAATAGCGGGAGCTCCTACGAGCAGTACTTC.

This clonotype was seen more than once but under ten times. The chain couples TRBV24-1 to TRBJ2-1; perhaps TRBD2 as D (5 bases). Trimming stripped 1 base from V and 5 bases from J, with 5 bases between. Germline assignment: CDR1 KGHDR and CDR2 SFDVKD. The CDR3 loop spans 13 amino acids. The CDR3 loop reads CATSDLADNEQFF. The CDR3 DNA follows: TGTGCCACCAGTGATTTAGCGGACAATGAGCAGTTCTTC.

This clonotype was seen a few times. The J gene is TRBJ2-2, the V gene TRBV29-1, with D possibly called TRBD1 or TRBD2 (6 bases each). Germline lookup yields CDR1 SQVTM and CDR2 ANQGSEA. CDR3 length: 14 amino acids. V was trimmed by 0 bases and J by 6 bases, leaving 11 bases between them. The CDR3 loop reads CSVEEEEGAGELFF. The CDR3 nucleotides are TGCAGCGTTGAAGAGGAGGAGGGGGCCGGGGAGCTGTTTTTT.

The chain combines TRBV2 with TRBJ1-2; TRBD1 might be the D (6 bases). The CDR3 consists of 15 residues. Trimming pared 7 bases from V and 4 bases from J, leaving 19 bases between. Looked up from germline, CDR1 is SNHLY and CDR2 is FYNNEI. CDR3: CASIQKGGSAYGYTF. As DNA, the CDR3 is TGTGCCAGCATCCAGAAGGGGGGCTCCGCCTATGGCTACACCTTC.

This clonotype showed up just a few times. V is TRBV19 and J is TRBJ1-4; 8 nucleotides line up with TRBD1. V shed 6 bases, J shed 3 bases, and the junction held 12 bases outside the gene matches. The CDR3 runs 17 residues. CDR1 and CDR2 from the germline V gene are LNHDA and SQIVND (reference sequence). CDR3 amino acids: CASSEARGLLPNEKLFF. The CDR3 nucleotides are TGTGCCAGTAGCGAAGCCAGGGGGCTCTTGCCTAATGAAAAACTGTTTTTT.

This chain connects TRBV5-1 to TRBJ1-2; no firm D call. From germline, CDR1 is SGHRS and CDR2 YFSETQ. V was clipped by 0 bases and J by 5 bases, with 5 bases between them. The CDR3 has 12 residues. For the CDR3, the DNA is TGCGCCAGCAGCTTGGAATCATATGGCTACACCTTC. It is translated as CASSLESYGYTF.

The chain uses TRBV27 and TRBJ2-5, with 7 bases lining up with TRBD1. Looked up from germline, CDR1 is MNHEY and CDR2 is SMNVEV (reference sequence). This CDR3 has 16 amino acids. The junction had 12 bases not matched to a gene; V was cut back by 4 bases and J by 4 bases. CDR3 region: CASSSITGARRETQYF. CDR3 bases: TGTGCCAGCAGTTCCATCACAGGGGCCAGAAGAGAGACCCAGTACTTC.

The V call is TRBV28, the J call TRBJ1-6; 8 bases align to TRBD1. The CDR3 sequence is 14 residues long. V trimming: 3 bases; J trimming: 9 bases; junction bases outside the gene matches: 4. Per the germline V gene, CDR1 is MDHEN and CDR2 is SYDVKM. CDR3 in DNA: TGTGCCAGCAGTTTCGGACAGGGTACTTCACCCCTCCACTTT. Its protein product is CASSFGQGTSPLHF.

Regarding this clonotype: The CDR3 does not close with the conserved phenylalanine or tryptophan, likely indicating a read error. The chain is built from TRBV18 and TRBJ1-5, with 9 bases matching TRBD1. Germline lookup yields CDR1 KGHSH and CDR2 LQKENI. J gave up 7 bases and V 3 bases, and 13 bases lay outside the gene matches. This CDR3 has 17 amino acids. The DNA of the CDR3 is TGTGCCAGCTCACCGGAACCGGGACAGGGAGTAGGGCAGCCCCAGCATCTT. It yields the protein CASSPEPGQGVGQPQHL.